The 16 T cell receptor beta chains reported below all come from one sample, sequenced in a study of tissue T cells after allogeneic stem cell transplantation. The time point here: mouse harvest day 7 after allogeneic transplant. Each mouse received 10^7 T-cell-depleted marrow cells plus 10^6 splenic CD5+ T cells by tail vein. Assay: immunoSEQ multiplex PCR; the TCRdb copy retains only in-frame clones and omits some. This table holds 6,500 to 7,500 clones, about 46% found once. The sequencing sample was made of gut tissue. Receptors were obtained from a female BALB/c mouse given C57BL/6 T cells with graft-versus-host disease after an allogeneic hematopoietic cell transplant.

As regards this clone: These gene names are mouse names. Read coverage stops 1 residue before the CDR3 terminus; the germline J gene supplies the remainder. The chain couples TRBV3 to TRBJ2-1; TRBD2 agrees at 10 bases. This CDR3 has 15 amino acids. Per the germline V gene, CDR1 is SNHLY and CDR2 is FYNGKV (reference sequence). The J segment lost 4 bases and the V segment lost 4 bases, leaving 4 bases of the junction unmatched. The sequenced CDR3 bases are TGTGCCAGCAGCTCCTACTGGGGGGGTTATGCTGAGCAGTTC. Protein sequence: CASSSYWGGYAEQF. The CDR3 in full is CASSSYWGGYAEQFF.

As regards this clone: Gene and germline names: mouse. Sequencing ends 1 residue short of the CDR3 end; the germline J gene provides the rest. The chain carries TRBV12-2 and TRBJ2-7; a possible D gene is TRBD1 (6 bases). The CDR3 consists of 14 residues. The germline CDR1 and CDR2 sequences are SGHLS and HYDKME. Trimming took off 0 bases at V and 0 bases at J, with 8 bases between the two ends. The sequenced CDR3 bases are TGTGCCAGCTCTCTCGGACAGAGCTCCTATGAACAGTAC. Its protein is CASSLGQSSYEQY. The whole CDR3 reads CASSLGQSSYEQYF.

This clone was seen more than once but under ten times. The genes are named according to mouse. With the read ending 1 residue before the CDR3 end, the germline J gene is used to fill in that end. This chain uses TRBV15 with TRBJ2-7; 7 bases agree with TRBD2. Germline V gene data show CDR1 as SGHND and CDR2 as FRSKSL. This CDR3 spans 13 amino acids. With V trimmed by 3 bases and J by 4 bases, 3 bases remained unmatched. The sequenced CDR3 bases are TGTGCCAGCAGTTTCGCTGGGGGATATGAACAGTAC. Amino acids: CASSFAGGYEQY. In full, the CDR3 reads CASSFAGGYEQYF.

This clone was observed a handful of times. Gene names refer to mouse genes. CDR3 residues: CSSSQSGSYEQYF. Partial CDR3 DNA: TGCTCCAGCAGTCAATCAGGCTCCTATGAACAGTAC. The chain links TRBV23 to TRBJ2-7; the D call of TRBD1 is as the table states it, not checked on the DNA. The sequenced fragment ends 1 residue before the CDR3 boundary, so the rest is inferred from the germline J gene. The CDR3 spans 13 residues. Looked up from germline, CDR1 is KGHTA and CDR2 is FQNQQP.

This clone was counted a single time. Gene names follow the mouse nomenclature. The read is 1 residue too short to cover the CDR3 end, so that end is filled in from the germline J gene. The chain has TRBV16 and TRBJ1-2; 8 bases align to TRBD1. Trimming cost V 5 bases and J 2 bases; bases outside gene matches: 4. The CDR3 totals 14 residues. The germline gives CDR1 SGHSA, CDR2 FRNQAP. CDR3 bases read: TGTGCAAGCAGCCCCCAGGGGGCGAACTCCGACTACACC. This sequence encodes CASSPQGANSDYT. The whole CDR3 reads CASSPQGANSDYTF. The whole variable domain, remainder taken from reference TRBV16 and TRBJ1-2, is NAGVIQTPRHKVTGKGQEATLWCEPISGHSAVFWYRQTIVQGLEFLTYFRNQAPIDDSGMPKERFSAQMPNQSHSTLKIQSTQPQDSAVYLCASSPQGANSDYTFGSGTRLLVI.

In its sample, this clone was seen a few times. Gene names are mouse gene names. Incomplete CDR3 DNA: TGTGCCAGCAGTTTCCAGGGGCAGGCTCCGCTT. Protein: CASSFQGQAPL. The complete CDR3 protein is CASSFQGQAPLF. The V call is TRBV15, the J call TRBJ1-5; possibly TRBD1 for D (6 bases). The CDR3 is cut off 1 residue early in the read; its end comes from the germline J gene. Germline V gene lookup returns CDR1 SGHND and CDR2 FRSKSL. The CDR3 runs to 12 residues. V lost 3 bases and J lost 7, with 7 bases in between.

Notes on this clone: Gene and germline names: mouse. The read comes to an end 1 residue before the CDR3 does, leaving the germline J gene to fill in the end. The chain links TRBV23 to TRBJ2-5; the table's D gene call, TRBD1, was not cross checked with the DNA. CDR3 size: 14 residues. Looked up from germline, CDR1 is KGHTA and CDR2 is FQNQQP. The CDR3 here is CSSSQSNSQDTQYF. The sequenced CDR3 bases are TGCTCCAGCAGTCAATCGAACAGCCAAGACACCCAGTAC.

A word on this clone: Any gene name here is a mouse gene name. The read falls 1 residue short of the CDR3 end, and the missing part is taken from the germline J gene. The chain is built from TRBV20 and TRBJ2-2, with D perhaps TRBD1 (6 bases). V was pared by 1 base and J by 1 base, with 7 bases between. Germline assignment: CDR1 GFQATS and CDR2 STVNSAI. This CDR3 has 14 amino acids. The sequenced CDR3 bases are TGTGGTGCTAGGGCCAGGGGAAACACCGGGCAGCTCTAC. Protein sequence: CGARARGNTGQLY. The entire CDR3 reads CGARARGNTGQLYF.

Turning to this clone: Each gene name is a mouse one. Sequencing ends 1 residue short of the CDR3 end; the germline J gene provides the rest. The chain couples TRBV26 to TRBJ2-1, with 12 bases identical to TRBD2. This CDR3 region has 14 residues. J gave up 9 bases and V 1 base, and 1 base lay outside the gene matches. The germline V gene has CDR1 KGHPV and CDR2 FQNQEV (reference sequence). The sequenced part of the CDR3 DNA is TGTGCCAGCAGTCTGTGGGGACTGGGGGGTGAGCAGTTC. It specifies CASSLWGLGGEQF. The entire CDR3 protein reads CASSLWGLGGEQFF.

A word on this clone: Gene labels here are mouse ones. Sequencing ends 1 residue short of the CDR3 end; the germline J gene provides the rest. J is TRBJ2-5 and V is TRBV14; D remains ambiguous. Germline V gene lookup returns CDR1 SGHDT and CDR2 FRDEAV. CDR3 length: 13 amino acids. The V end lost 3 bases, the J end lost 0 bases, and 5 bases lay between the germline ends. The CDR3 reads CASSSSNQDTQYF. The covered CDR3 bases are TGTGCCAGCAGTTCCTCTAACCAAGACACCCAGTAC.

This clone appeared a few times. Gene and germline names: mouse. The read stops 1 residue short of the end of the CDR3; the missing end is completed from the germline J gene. The rearrangement links TRBV4 to TRBJ2-7; tentatively, D is TRBD2 (6 bases). The germline CDR1 and CDR2 sequences are LGHDT and YNNKQL (reference sequence). CDR3 length equals 12 residues. Trimming stripped 5 bases from V and 4 bases from J, with 9 bases between. This CDR3 reads CASSRTAYEQYF. The sequenced part of the CDR3 DNA is TGTGCCAGCAGCCGGACTGCTTATGAACAGTAC.

This clone was picked up a small number of times. Gene names are the mouse ones. The read gets to within 1 residue of the CDR3 end, and the germline J gene fills in the rest. The rearrangement uses TRBV5 and TRBJ2-5; the match to TRBD1 covers 7 bases. V gave up 2 bases and J gave up 6 bases; unmatched junction bases: 5. The germline gives CDR1 LGHNA, CDR2 YNLKQL (reference sequence). The CDR3 runs 14 residues. Incomplete CDR3 DNA: TGTGCCAGCAGCCAATACAGGGGACGGGACACCCAGTAC. Translated: CASSQYRGRDTQY. The entire CDR3 reads CASSQYRGRDTQYF.

About this clone: Mouse germline and gene names are used. The read ends 1 residue shy of where the CDR3 ends; the end is completed using the germline J gene. The V and J genes are TRBV3 and TRBJ2-3; a weak D match, TRBD2 (5 bases). Trimming left V 1 base short and J 0 bases short, with 8 bases between. In germline, CDR1 is SNHLY, CDR2 FYNGKV (reference sequence). This CDR3 comprises 15 residues. CDR3 bases read: TGTGCCAGCAGCTTAGGGCTGGGAAGTGCAGAAACGCTGTAT. Translated, it gives CASSLGLGSAETLY. The complete CDR3 sequence is CASSLGLGSAETLYF.

There are a few counts of this clone. Mouse gene names and germline throughout. The read terminates 1 residue before the CDR3 end, so the remaining end is supplied by the germline J gene. This chain connects TRBV2 to TRBJ2-7; 7 bases are shared with TRBD2. This CDR3 is 15 amino acids long. Germline V gene lookup returns CDR1 LGHNA and CDR2 YSYQKL. J gave up 0 bases and V 0 bases, and 2 bases lay outside the gene matches. The part of the CDR3 DNA that was read is TGTGCCAGCAGCCAAGAGGGGGGGGGCTCCTATGAACAGTAC. As protein: CASSQEGGGSYEQY. The entire CDR3 reads CASSQEGGGSYEQYF.

Points on this clone: Gene labels here are mouse ones. The read is 1 residue too short to cover the CDR3 end, so that end is filled in from the germline J gene. The V gene is TRBV14, the J gene TRBJ2-1; 11 bases align to TRBD2. The germline gives CDR1 SGHDT, CDR2 FRDEAV. V shed 1 base and J 6 bases; nucleotides not matched to a gene: 3. This CDR3 region has 15 residues. The CDR3 bases that were read are TGTGCCAGCAGTTTCACGGACTGGGGGGTTGCTGAGCAGTTC. Translation: CASSFTDWGVAEQF. The complete CDR3 protein is CASSFTDWGVAEQFF.

On this clone itself: Each gene name is a mouse one. The sequenced fragment ends 1 residue before the CDR3 boundary, so the rest is inferred from the germline J gene. The chain carries TRBV26 and TRBJ1-6, with no clear D. TRBJ1-6 is filed as an ORF, its function uncertain. This CDR3 region has 14 residues. With 4 bases removed from V and 3 bases from J, the gap between germline ends came to 7 bases. The germline gives CDR1 KGHPV, CDR2 FQNQEV (reference sequence). Incomplete CDR3 DNA: TGTGCCAGCAGTCCTGACAACTATAATTCGCCCCTCTAC. Its translation: CASSPDNYNSPLY. The entire CDR3 protein is CASSPDNYNSPLYF.